The text below deals with one T cell receptor beta chain. As yet, its antigen is unknown. A clone one base away is much larger, so this may be a read error. The sample has other DNA sequences that encode this CDR3 too. Both groups were predominantly of Caucasian heritage. The repertoire was sequenced with immunoSEQ multiplex PCR; TCRdb's copy has only in-frame clones and lacks some. This record lists around 24,000 clones, none seen once only, and the top ten clones contain about 24%. The data were taken from a study of T cell clonality in common variable immunodeficiency. The study, taken as a whole, reports: Fewer deletions and N-nucleotide insertions were reportedly seen in common variable immunodeficiency TCR beta sequences.

The TCR sequence derives from a human donor with common variable immunodeficiency. The sequenced material came from peripheral blood mononuclear cells.

Partial CDR3 DNA: TGTGCCAGCAGCTTAGCCGACCACAGACCGTATGGC. This encodes CASSLADHRPYG. The CDR3, in full, reads CASSLADHRPYGYTF. The chain couples TRBV7-6 to TRBJ1-2; D is unclear. The observed sequence ends 3 residues before the CDR3 terminus, with the missing tail filled in from the germline J gene. CDR3 length: 15 residues. CDR1 and CDR2 (germline): SGHVS, FNYEAQ. V was clipped by 0 bases and J by 5 bases, with 13 bases between them.